These T cell receptor beta chains were read from a single sample in a study of response to subunit inactivated influenza vaccine. Each CDR3 protein is one row after TCRdb ran MiXCR on the RT-PCR reads. The table includes a few hundred thousand distinct CDR3 sequences, approximately 20% detected once. The sample here was PBMCs from blood, taken approximately 20 months after vaccination. Receptors originate from a man aged 50 to 75 who received an inactivated influenza vaccine. Each CDR3 is given with its conserved first and last residue. Fields, in order: V gene, J gene, clone size, D gene, CDR3 DNA, CDR3 protein. The D gene is left open where the match is weak. Size is omitted from some rows. Given values are once, few, many or a class for expanded clones.

>TRBV6-1|TRBJ1-2|-|TRBD1
TGTGCCAGCAGTCCTGGACAGGCCGCTAACTATGGCTACACCTTC
CASSPGQAANYGYTF
>TRBV18|TRBJ2-3|-|-
TGTGCCAGCTCACCCCAGCCCCCAGCGGCCTCGAGCACAGATACGCAGTATTTT
CASSPQPPAASSTDTQYF
>TRBV18|TRBJ2-1|many|-
TGTGCCAGCTCACCGAATAGCGGCTACAATGAGCAGTTCTTC
CASSPNSGYNEQFF
>TRBV6-5|TRBJ2-3|-|TRBD1
TGTGCCAGCAATTACCACTTCATCGGACAGGGGGACACAGATACGCAGTATTTT
CASNYHFIGQGDTDTQYF
>TRBV6-1|TRBJ2-7|-|TRBD2
TGTGCCAGCAGTAAGACTAGCGGGATGAGCTCCTACGAGCAGTACTTC
CASSKTSGMSSYEQYF
>TRBV7-2|TRBJ1-2|-|-
TGTGCCAGCAGCTTAGAACCGCGGGCCAACTATGGCTACACCTTC
CASSLEPRANYGYTF
>TRBV28|TRBJ2-2|many|-
TGTGCCAGCACCCGGTGGAGTCCCGGGGAGCTGTTTTTT
CASTRWSPGELFF
>TRBV5-1|TRBJ1-6|few|-
TGCGCCAGCAGCTTGGGCTTACAGGGCCCAGAAATTAATTCACCCCTCCACTTT
CASSLGLQGPEINSPLHF
>TRBV12-3/TRBV12-4|TRBJ2-5|many|-
TGTGCCAGCAGTTTTGAGTCTAGCAAAGAGACCCAGTACTTC
CASSFESSKETQYF
>TRBV20-1|TRBJ1-6|-|-
TGCAGTGCTAGGAGGCAGGGAAATTCACCCCTCCACTTT
CSARRQGNSPLHF
>TRBV27|TRBJ2-1|-|TRBD2
TGTGCCAGCAGAAGACTAGCGGGAGGATGGGAGCAGTTCTTC
CASRRLAGGWEQFF
>TRBV4-3|TRBJ1-1|many|TRBD1
TGCGCCAGCAGAAGGGGGCAGGGTGGGATGAACACTGAAGCTTTCTTT
CASRRGQGGMNTEAFF
>TRBV29-1|TRBJ1-5|-|TRBD1
TGCAGCGTTGAGGGACAGGTAGGACAGCCCCAGCATTTT
CSVEGQVGQPQHF
>TRBV20-1|TRBJ2-3|-|-
TGCAGTGCTAGTAACGGCCACACAGATACGCAGTATTTT
CSASNGHTDTQYF
>TRBV4-2|TRBJ2-2|-|-
TGTGCCAGCAGCCCTAGGACAGAATTCGGGGAGCTGTTTTTT
CASSPRTEFGELFF
>TRBV5-4|TRBJ1-2|-|-
TGTGCCAGCAGCTTGGCCTCACAGGCGCCCTATGGCTACACCTTC
CASSLASQAPYGYTF
>TRBV20-1|TRBJ1-1|few|TRBD1
TGCAGTGCTAGCCCCTGGGACAGGGAGGCCATGAACACTGAAGCTTTCTTT
CSASPWDREAMNTEAFF
>TRBV12-3/TRBV12-4|TRBJ2-3|few|-
TGTGCCAGCAAACCCAACGAATCTGGCGCAGATACGCAGTATTTT
CASKPNESGADTQYF
>TRBV20-1|TRBJ1-1|few|TRBD1
TGCAGTGCTTCCGGACAGGCTAGGGTCACTGAAGCTTTCTTT
CSASGQARVTEAFF
>TRBV20-1|TRBJ1-4|-|-
TGCAGTGCTAGTGCGTCGGACACTTCGTACGGAGAAAAACTGTTTTTT
CSASASDTSYGEKLFF
>TRBV2|TRBJ1-5|-|-
TGTGCCAGCAGTGAAGGTACTGCGGTGAGGAGCAATCAGCCCCAGCATTTT
CASSEGTAVRSNQPQHF
>TRBV7-9|TRBJ2-3|few|TRBD2
TGTGCCAGCAGCACTCGTACGGGCGGGAGAGATGAAGATACGCAGTATTTT
CASSTRTGGRDEDTQYF
>TRBV15|TRBJ1-6|-|-
TGTGCCACCAGCGCTTCCGGGACGCAAAATAATTCACCCCTCCACTTT
CATSASGTQNNSPLHF
>TRBV11-2|TRBJ1-1|many|-
TGTGCCAGCAGCTTAGGGAGGGTTTACACTGAAGCTTTCTTT
CASSLGRVYTEAFF
>TRBV9|TRBJ2-1|-|-
TGTGCCAGCAGCGTAAGAGCGACTGTGGGGAATGAGCAGTTCTTC
CASSVRATVGNEQFF
>TRBV6-2/TRBV6-3|TRBJ2-2|-|TRBD1
TGTGCCAGCAGCGACCGGGACAGGGGTCACACCGGGGAGCTGTTTTTT
CASSDRDRGHTGELFF
>TRBV2|TRBJ1-1|-|-
TGTGCCAGCAGTGAACAGGGTCAGGGGACTGAAGCTTTCTTT
CASSEQGQGTEAFF
>TRBV4-3|TRBJ2-7|few|TRBD2
TGCGCCAGCAGCCGCCAGCTCGCCGGGACTAGGCCCTACGAGCAGTACTTC
CASSRQLAGTRPYEQYF
>TRBV12-3/TRBV12-4|TRBJ2-5|few|TRBD2
TGTGCCAGCAGTTACGAATCAAGACTAGCGGGGGGCCCGGGAGAGACCCAGTACTTC
CASSYESRLAGGPGETQYF
>TRBV27|TRBJ2-2|-|-
TGTGCCAGCAGTTCACTCGACAGGGAGCTGTTTTTT
CASSSLDRELFF
>TRBV20-1|TRBJ2-7|-|TRBD2
TGCAGTGCTTATCCCGGGACTAGCGGGAGTCACGAGCAGTACTTC
CSAYPGTSGSHEQYF
>TRBV20-1|TRBJ2-3|-|TRBD2
TGCAGTGCTAGTTCTAGCGGGACCCCTCAGGCAGATACGCAGTATTTT
CSASSSGTPQADTQYF
>TRBV12-3/TRBV12-4|TRBJ1-6|few|TRBD1
TGTGCCAGCAGCGAAAAAACTACCCCGGACAGGGTTAATTCACCCCTCCACTTT
CASSEKTTPDRVNSPLHF
>TRBV18|TRBJ1-1|-|-
TGTGCCAGCTCACCACAAGACAGGAACACTGAAGCTTTCTTT
CASSPQDRNTEAFF
>TRBV12-3/TRBV12-4|TRBJ1-1|-|-
TGTGCCAGCAGTCATCCCCGACGGTTAACCATGAACACTGAAGCTTTCTTT
CASSHPRRLTMNTEAFF
>TRBV29-1|TRBJ2-3|few|TRBD1
TGCAGCGTTGAGGCGACAGGGGCACGAGATACGCAGTATTTT
CSVEATGARDTQYF
>TRBV5-7|TRBJ2-7|-|TRBD2
TGTGCCAGCAGCCAAGGACTAGCGGGTATTTCTGACTTCGAGCAGTACTTC
CASSQGLAGISDFEQYF